The sequence of this T cell receptor beta chain was determined in a study of post-analysis software for immune sequencing data. General observations from the study: TRBV segments more frequent in patients than in controls numbered five and included TRBV5-6, TRBV5-1 and TRBV20-1. Relative to controls, patients with multiple sclerosis showed significantly lower normalized Chao1 diversity.

Comment on this clonotype: The antigen is not known.

This CDR3 is 15 amino acids long. Germline values: CDR1 SGHRS, CDR2 YFSETQ. V was clipped by 1 base and J by 2 bases, with 12 bases between them. TCR beta libraries were prepared from cDNA with unique molecular identifiers. One entry per CDR3 protein results from TCRdb running MiXCR on the PCR reads. The sample has some 690,000 distinct CDR3 sequences; 25% to 30% are singletons. This TCR was recovered from a girl between 5 and 17 years old with multiple sclerosis. Material for sequencing was blood. This chain links TRBV5-1 with TRBJ1-1; D not resolved. CDR3 nucleotide sequence: TGCGCCAGCAGCTTGACGACACCCTCAAACACTGAAGCTTTCTTT. The encoded protein is CASSLTTPSNTEAFF.